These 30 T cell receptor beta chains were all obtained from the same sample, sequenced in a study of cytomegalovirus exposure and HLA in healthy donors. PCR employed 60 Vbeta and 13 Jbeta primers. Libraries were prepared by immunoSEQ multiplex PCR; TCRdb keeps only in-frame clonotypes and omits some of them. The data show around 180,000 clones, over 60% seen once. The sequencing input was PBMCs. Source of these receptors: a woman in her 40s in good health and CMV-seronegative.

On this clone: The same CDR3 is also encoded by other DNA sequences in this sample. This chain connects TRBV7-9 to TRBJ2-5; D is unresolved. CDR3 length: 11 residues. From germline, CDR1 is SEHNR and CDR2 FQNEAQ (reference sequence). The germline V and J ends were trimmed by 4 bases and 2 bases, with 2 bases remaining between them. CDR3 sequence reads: CASSSQETQYF. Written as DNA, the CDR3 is TGTGCCAGCAGCTCACAAGAGACCCAGTACTTC.

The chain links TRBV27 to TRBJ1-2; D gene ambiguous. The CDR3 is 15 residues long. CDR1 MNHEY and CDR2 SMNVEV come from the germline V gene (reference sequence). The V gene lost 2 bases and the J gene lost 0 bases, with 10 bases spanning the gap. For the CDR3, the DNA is TGTGCCAGCAGTTTAACCTTTACAGCTAACTATGGCTACACCTTC. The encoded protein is CASSLTFTANYGYTF.

CDR3 protein: CASSVETGVGYTF. The CDR3 region has the DNA TGTGCCAGCAGCGTCGAGACAGGGGTGGGCTACACCTTC. The rearrangement joins TRBV9 to TRBJ1-2, with 8 bases identical to TRBD1. Germline V gene data show CDR1 as SGDLS and CDR2 as YYNGEE. The CDR3 totals 13 residues. V shed 2 bases and J 8 bases; nucleotides not matched to a gene: 5.

CDR3 protein: CASSIDRGEQYF. In DNA, the CDR3 is TGTGCCAGCAGCATAGACAGGGGCGAGCAGTACTTC. V is TRBV5-4 and J is TRBJ2-7, with 8 positions matching TRBD1. CDR1 and CDR2 (germline): SGHNT, YYREEE (reference sequence). The CDR3 has 12 amino acids. The J segment lost 6 bases and the V segment lost 4 bases, leaving 3 bases of the junction unmatched.

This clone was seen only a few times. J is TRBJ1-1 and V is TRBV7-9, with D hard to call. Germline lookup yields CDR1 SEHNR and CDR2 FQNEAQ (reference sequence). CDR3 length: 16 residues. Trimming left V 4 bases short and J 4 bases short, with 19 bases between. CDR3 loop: CASSSRREVRFTEAFF. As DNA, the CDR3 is TGTGCCAGCAGCTCCCGTAGGGAGGTGCGGTTCACTGAAGCTTTCTTT.

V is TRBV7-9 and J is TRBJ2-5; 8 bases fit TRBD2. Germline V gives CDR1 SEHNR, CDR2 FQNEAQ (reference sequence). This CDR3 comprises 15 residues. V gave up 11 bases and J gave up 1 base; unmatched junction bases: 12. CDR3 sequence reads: CAFQRESQLQETQYF. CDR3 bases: TGTGCCTTCCAGCGGGAGTCGCAACTCCAAGAGACCCAGTACTTC.

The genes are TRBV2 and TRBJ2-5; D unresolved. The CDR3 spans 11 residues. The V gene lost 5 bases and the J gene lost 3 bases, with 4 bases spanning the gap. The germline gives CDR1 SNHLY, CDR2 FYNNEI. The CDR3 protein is CASSYEETQYF. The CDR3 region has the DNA TGTGCCAGCAGTTATGAAGAGACCCAGTACTTC.

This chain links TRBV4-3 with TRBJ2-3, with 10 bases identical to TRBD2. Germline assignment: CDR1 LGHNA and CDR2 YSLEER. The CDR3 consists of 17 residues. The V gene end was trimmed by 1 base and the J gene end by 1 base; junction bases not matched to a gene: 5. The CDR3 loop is CASSQGPSGRRTDTQYF. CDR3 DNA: TGCGCCAGCAGCCAAGGGCCTAGCGGGAGACGCACAGATACGCAGTATTTT.

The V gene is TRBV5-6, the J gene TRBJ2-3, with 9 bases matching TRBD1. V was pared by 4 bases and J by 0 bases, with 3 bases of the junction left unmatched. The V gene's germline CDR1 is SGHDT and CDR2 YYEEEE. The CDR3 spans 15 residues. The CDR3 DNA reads TGTGCCAGCAGCAAAGGGACAGGGAGCACAGATACGCAGTATTTT. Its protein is CASSKGTGSTDTQYF.

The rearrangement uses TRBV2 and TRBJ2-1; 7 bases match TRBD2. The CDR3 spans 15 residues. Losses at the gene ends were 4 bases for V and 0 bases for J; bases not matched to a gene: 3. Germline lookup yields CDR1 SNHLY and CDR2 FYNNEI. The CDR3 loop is CASSGDYSSYNEQFF. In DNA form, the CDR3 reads TGTGCCAGCAGTGGGGACTACAGCTCCTACAATGAGCAGTTCTTC. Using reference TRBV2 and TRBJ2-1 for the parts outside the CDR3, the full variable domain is EPEVTQTPSHQVTQMGQEVILRCVPISNHLYFYWYRQILGQKVEFLVSFYNNEISEKSEIFDDQFSVERPDGSNFTLKIRSTKLEDSAMYFCASSGDYSSYNEQFFGPGTRLTVL.

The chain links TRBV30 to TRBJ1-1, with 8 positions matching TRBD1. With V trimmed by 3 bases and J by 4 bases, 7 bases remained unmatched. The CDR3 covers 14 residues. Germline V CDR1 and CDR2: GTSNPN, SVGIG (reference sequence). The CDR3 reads CAWSADRAGTEAFF. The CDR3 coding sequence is TGTGCCTGGAGCGCGGACAGGGCGGGCACTGAAGCTTTCTTT.

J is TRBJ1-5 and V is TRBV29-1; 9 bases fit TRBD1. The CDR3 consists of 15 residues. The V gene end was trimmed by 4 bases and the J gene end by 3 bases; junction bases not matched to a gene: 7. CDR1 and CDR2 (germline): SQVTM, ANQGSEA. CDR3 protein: CSVVSGQGNNQPQHF. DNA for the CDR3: TGCAGCGTTGTATCCGGACAGGGGAACAATCAGCCCCAGCATTTT.

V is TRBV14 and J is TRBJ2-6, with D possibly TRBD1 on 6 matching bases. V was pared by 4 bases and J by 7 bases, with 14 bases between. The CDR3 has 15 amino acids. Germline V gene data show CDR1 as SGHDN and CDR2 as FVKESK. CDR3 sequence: CASSPQAGTANVLTF. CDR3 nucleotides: TGTGCCAGCAGCCCGCAGGCAGGGACAGCCAACGTCCTGACTTTC.

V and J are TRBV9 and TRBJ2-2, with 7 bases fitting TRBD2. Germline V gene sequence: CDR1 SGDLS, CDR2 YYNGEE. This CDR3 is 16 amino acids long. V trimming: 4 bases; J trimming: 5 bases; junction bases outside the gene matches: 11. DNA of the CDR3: TGTGCCAGCAGCCCCGTGGGCGGGAGTCCTACCGGGGAGCTGTTTTTT. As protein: CASSPVGGSPTGELFF.

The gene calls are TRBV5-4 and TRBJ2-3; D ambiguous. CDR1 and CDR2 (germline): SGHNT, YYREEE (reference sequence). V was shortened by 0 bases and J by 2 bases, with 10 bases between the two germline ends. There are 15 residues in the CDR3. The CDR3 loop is CASSLGALDTDTQYF. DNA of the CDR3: TGTGCCAGCAGCTTGGGAGCGCTTGACACAGATACGCAGTATTTT.

The CDR3 DNA is TGCGCCAGCAGCTCTACTAGCGGGAGAGCCAATGAGCAGTTCTTC. Encoded protein: CASSSTSGRANEQFF. J is TRBJ2-1 and V is TRBV5-1; 11 bases line up with TRBD2. This CDR3 is built from 15 residues. Trimming cost V 3 bases and J 6 bases; bases outside gene matches: 5. The V gene's germline CDR1 is SGHRS and CDR2 YFSETQ.

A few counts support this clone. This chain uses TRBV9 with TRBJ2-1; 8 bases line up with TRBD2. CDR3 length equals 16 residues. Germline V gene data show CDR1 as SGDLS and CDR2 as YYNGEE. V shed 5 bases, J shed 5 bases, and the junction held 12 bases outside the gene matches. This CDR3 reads CASSETPSGGNNEQFF. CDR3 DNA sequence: TGTGCCAGCAGTGAAACCCCCAGCGGGGGTAACAATGAGCAGTTCTTC.

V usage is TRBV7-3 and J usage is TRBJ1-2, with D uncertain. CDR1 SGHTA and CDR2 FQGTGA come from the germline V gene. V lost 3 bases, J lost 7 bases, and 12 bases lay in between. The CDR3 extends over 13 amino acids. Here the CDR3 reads CASSLEERRGYTF. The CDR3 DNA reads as TGTGCCAGCAGCTTGGAAGAGAGGCGTGGCTACACCTTC.

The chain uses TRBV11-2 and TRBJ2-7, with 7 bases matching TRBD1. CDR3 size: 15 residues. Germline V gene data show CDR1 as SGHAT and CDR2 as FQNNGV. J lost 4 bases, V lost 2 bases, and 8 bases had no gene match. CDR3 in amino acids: CASSLWSGTDYEQYF. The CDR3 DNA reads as TGTGCCAGCAGCTTATGGTCCGGGACAGATTACGAGCAGTACTTC.

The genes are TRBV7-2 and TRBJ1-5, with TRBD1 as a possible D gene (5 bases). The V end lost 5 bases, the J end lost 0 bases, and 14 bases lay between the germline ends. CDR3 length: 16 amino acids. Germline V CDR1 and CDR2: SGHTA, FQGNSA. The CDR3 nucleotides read TGTGCCAGCAGCCCTACGACAGTCTATAGCAATCAGCCCCAGCATTTT. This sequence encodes CASSPTTVYSNQPQHF.

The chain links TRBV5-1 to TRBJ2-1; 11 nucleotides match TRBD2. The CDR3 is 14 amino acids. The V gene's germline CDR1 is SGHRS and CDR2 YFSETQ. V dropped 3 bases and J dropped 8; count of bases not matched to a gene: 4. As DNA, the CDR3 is TGCGCCAGCAGCTCGGGACTAGCGGTCGATGAGCAGTTCTTC. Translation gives CASSSGLAVDEQFF.

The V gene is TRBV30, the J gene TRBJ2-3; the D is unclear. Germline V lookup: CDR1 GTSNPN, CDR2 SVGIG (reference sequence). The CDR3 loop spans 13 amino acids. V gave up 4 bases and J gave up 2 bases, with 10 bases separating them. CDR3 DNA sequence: TGTGCCTGGAACAGCCATGACACAGATACGCAGTATTTT. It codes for CAWNSHDTDTQYF.

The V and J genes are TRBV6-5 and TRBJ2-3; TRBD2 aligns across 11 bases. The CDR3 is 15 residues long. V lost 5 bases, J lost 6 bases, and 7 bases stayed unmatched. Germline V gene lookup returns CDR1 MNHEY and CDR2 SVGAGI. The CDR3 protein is CASSLTSGIMDTQYF. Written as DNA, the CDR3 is TGTGCCAGCAGTCTGACTAGCGGGATAATGGATACGCAGTATTTT.

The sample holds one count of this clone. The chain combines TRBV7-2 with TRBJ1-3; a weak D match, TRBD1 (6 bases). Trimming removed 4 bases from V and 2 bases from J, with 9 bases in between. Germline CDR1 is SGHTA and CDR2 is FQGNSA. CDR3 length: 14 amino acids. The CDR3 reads CASSSEGAGNTIYF. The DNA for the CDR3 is TGTGCCAGCAGCTCAGAGGGGGCTGGAAACACCATATATTTT.

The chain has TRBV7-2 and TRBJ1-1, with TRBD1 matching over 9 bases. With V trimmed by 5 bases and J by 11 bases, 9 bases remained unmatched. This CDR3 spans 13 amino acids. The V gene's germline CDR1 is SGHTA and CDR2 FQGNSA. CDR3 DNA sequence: TGTGCCAGCAGCCCCAACAGGGGGCGAAGGGCTTTCTTT. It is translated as CASSPNRGRRAFF. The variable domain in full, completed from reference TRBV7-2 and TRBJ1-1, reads GAGVSQSPSNKVTEKGKDVELRCDPISGHTALYWYRQSLGQGLEFLIYFQGNSAPDKSGLPSDRFSAERTGGSVSTLTIQRTQQEDSAVYLCASSPNRGRRAFFGQGTRLTVV.

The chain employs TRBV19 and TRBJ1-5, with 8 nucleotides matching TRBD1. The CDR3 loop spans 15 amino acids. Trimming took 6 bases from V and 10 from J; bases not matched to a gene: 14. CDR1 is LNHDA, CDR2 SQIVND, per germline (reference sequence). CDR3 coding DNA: TGTGCCAGTAGATTCAACAGGGGGTCCCAGCATCCCCAGCATTTT. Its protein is CASRFNRGSQHPQHF.

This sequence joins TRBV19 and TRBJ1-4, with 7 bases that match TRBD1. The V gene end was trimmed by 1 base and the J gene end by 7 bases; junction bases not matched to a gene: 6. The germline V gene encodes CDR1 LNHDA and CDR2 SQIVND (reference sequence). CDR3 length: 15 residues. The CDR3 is CASSIVPRDSEKLFF. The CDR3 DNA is TGTGCCAGTAGTATAGTTCCCCGGGACAGTGAAAAACTGTTTTTT.

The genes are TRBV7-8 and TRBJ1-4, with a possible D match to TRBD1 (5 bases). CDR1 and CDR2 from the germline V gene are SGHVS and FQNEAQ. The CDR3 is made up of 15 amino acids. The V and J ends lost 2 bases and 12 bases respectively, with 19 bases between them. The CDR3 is CASSLSGSPAGELFF. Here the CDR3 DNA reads TGTGCCAGCAGCTTATCAGGGTCCCCAGCGGGAGAACTGTTTTTT.

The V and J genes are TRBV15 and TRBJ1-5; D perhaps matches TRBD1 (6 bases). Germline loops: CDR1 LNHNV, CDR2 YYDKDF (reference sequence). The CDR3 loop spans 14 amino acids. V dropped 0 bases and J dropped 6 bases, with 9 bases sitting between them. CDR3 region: CATSRDTGSQPQHF. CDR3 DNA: TGTGCCACCAGCAGAGACACAGGGAGTCAGCCCCAGCATTTT. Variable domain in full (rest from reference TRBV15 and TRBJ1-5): DAMVIQNPRYQVTQFGKPVTLSCSQTLNHNVMYWYQQKSSQAPKLLFHYYDKDFNNEADTPDNFQSRRPNTSFCFLDIRSPGLGDTAMYLCATSRDTGSQPQHFGDGTRLSIL.

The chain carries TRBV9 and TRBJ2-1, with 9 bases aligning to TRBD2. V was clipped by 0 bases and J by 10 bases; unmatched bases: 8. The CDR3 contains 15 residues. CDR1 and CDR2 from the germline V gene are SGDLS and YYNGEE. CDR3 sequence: CASSVGVGTSNEQFF. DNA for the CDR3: TGTGCCAGCAGCGTAGGGGTTGGGACTAGCAACGAGCAGTTCTTC.